The rows below give T cell receptor beta chains drawn from one sample of a study of blood T cell repertoires in COVID-19. The repertoire was sequenced with immunoSEQ multiplex PCR; TCRdb's copy has only in-frame clones and lacks some. The data hold about 150,000 clones, with around 90% observed a single time. The sample was peripheral blood. The receptors shown here come from a human donor with COVID-19, enrolled during active disease. The donor label of this sample is uncertain. The CDR3 runs from the conserved cysteine through the conserved F or W. The D gene is left open where the match is weak. The size of a clone is reported for some rows only, either as once, few or many, or as a class for expanded clones.

>-|-|TRBV9|TRBJ2-5
TGTGCCAGCAGCGTAATTGGAGGGTTAGAGACCCAGTACTTC
CASSVIGGLETQYF
>TRBD1|-|TRBV3-1/TRBV3-2|TRBJ1-3
TGTGCCAGCAGCCAAGATAGGGACAGGGGGAGCCCTGGAAACACCATATATTTT
CASSQDRDRGSPGNTIYF
>TRBD1|-|TRBV4-2|TRBJ1-3
TGTGCCAGCAGCCAAGACCCGACAGGGTCTGGAAACACCATATATTTT
CASSQDPTGSGNTIYF
>-|-|TRBV5-1|TRBJ2-7
TGCGCCAGCAGCTTGGATAGCCCACAGGGAGCCCAATCACAGTACTTC
CASSLDSPQGAQSQYF
>-|few|TRBV19|TRBJ1-5
TGTGCCAGTAGTATACTAGACAGCAATCAGCCCCAGCATTTT
CASSILDSNQPQHF
>TRBD1|-|TRBV25-1|TRBJ2-1
TGTGCCAGCGACGCCGGGACAGGCAATGAGCAGTTCTTC
CASDAGTGNEQFF
>-|-|TRBV5-1|TRBJ2-5
TGCGCCAGCAGCCCGGGGCTAGCGTACGAGACCCAGTACTTC
CASSPGLAYETQYF
>TRBD2|-|TRBV9|TRBJ2-7
TGTGCCAGCAGCGTATCAGCGGGGGGGCCTATGAGCGAGCAGTACTTC
CASSVSAGGPMSEQYF
>-|-|TRBV5-5|TRBJ1-1
TGTGCCAGCAGCCCCTCACGCGCAGGGTGGGCCACTGAAGCTTTCTTT
CASSPSRAGWATEAFF
>-|-|TRBV5-1|TRBJ1-2
TGCGCCAGCACACCGACCGAACAGGGCTATGGCTACACCTTC
CASTPTEQGYGYTF